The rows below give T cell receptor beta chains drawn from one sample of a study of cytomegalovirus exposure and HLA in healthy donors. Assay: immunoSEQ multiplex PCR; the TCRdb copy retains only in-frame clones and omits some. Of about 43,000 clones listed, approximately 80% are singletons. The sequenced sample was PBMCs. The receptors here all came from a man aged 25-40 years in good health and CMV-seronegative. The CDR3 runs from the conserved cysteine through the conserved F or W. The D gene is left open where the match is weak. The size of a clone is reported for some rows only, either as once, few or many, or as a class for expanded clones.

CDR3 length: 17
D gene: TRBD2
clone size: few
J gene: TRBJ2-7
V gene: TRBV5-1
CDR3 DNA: TGCGCCAGCAGCTTGGAAGCGGGAGGGTTACCTACCTACGAGCAGTACTTC
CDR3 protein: CASSLEAGGLPTYEQYF

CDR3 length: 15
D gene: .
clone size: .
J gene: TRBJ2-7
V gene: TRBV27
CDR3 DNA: TGTGCCAGCAGTCCGCGGACACATTACTCCTACGAGCAGTACTTC
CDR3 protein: CASSPRTHYSYEQYF

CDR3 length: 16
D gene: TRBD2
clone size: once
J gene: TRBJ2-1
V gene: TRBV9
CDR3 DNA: TGTGCCAGCAGCATAAGAGCGGGAGGGTCCTACAATGAGCAGTTCTTC
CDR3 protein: CASSIRAGGSYNEQFF

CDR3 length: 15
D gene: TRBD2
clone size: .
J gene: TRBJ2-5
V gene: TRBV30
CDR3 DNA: TGTGCCGGAAAAAAGCGGGAGAGGATAGGGGAGACCCAGTACTTC
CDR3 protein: CAGKKRERIGETQYF

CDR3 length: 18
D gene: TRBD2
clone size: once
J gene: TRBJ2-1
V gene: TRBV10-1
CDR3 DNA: TGCGCCAGCAGTGAGTTGGGCGGGAGGGCCTCCTCCTACAATGAGCAGTTCTTC
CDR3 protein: CASSELGGRASSYNEQFF

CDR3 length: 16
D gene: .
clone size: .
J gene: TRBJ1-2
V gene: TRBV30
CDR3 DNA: TGTGCCTGGAGTGTACTTAGGGCAGGGAGGGCATATGGCTACACCTTC
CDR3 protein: CAWSVLRAGRAYGYTF

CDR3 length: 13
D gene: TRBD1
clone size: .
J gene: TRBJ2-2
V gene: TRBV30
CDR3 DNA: TGTGCCCGGCACGGACAGGGAATCGGGGAGCTGTTTTTT
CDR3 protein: CARHGQGIGELFF

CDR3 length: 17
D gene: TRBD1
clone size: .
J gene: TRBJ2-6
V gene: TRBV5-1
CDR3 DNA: TGCGCCAGCAGTTCCTTCGCAGGGGGCTCTGGGGCCAACGTCCTGACTTTC
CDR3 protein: CASSSFAGGSGANVLTF

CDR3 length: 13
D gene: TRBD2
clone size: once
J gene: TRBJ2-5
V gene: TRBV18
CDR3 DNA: TGTGCCAGCTCATCCGGACTAGCGGAGACCCAGTACTTC
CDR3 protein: CASSSGLAETQYF

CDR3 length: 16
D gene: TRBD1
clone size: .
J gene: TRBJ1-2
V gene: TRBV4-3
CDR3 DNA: TGCGCCAGCAGCCACGCGGGGGACAGGGTAGGAGATGGCTACACCTTC
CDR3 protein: CASSHAGDRVGDGYTF

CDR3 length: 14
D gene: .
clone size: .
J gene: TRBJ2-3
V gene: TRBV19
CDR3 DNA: TGTGCCAGTAGTTTACAGGTTACCACAGATACGCAGTATTTT
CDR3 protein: CASSLQVTTDTQYF

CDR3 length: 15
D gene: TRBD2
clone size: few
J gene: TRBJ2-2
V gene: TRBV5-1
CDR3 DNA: TGCGCCAGCGGCTTAGCGGGAGGGAACACCGGGGAGCTGTTTTTT
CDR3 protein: CASGLAGGNTGELFF

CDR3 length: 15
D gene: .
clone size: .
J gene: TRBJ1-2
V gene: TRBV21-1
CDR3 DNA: TGTGCCAGCAGCGGGGAGCGGGGGACATCCTATGGCTACACCTTC
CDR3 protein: CASSGERGTSYGYTF

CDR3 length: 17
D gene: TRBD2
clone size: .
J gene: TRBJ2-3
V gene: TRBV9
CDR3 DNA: TGTGCCAGCAGCGTAGTCCCCCGCGGAGCGGGAGAAGATACGCAGTATTTT
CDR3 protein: CASSVVPRGAGEDTQYF

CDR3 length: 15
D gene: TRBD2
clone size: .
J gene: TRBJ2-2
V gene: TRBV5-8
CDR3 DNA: TGTGCCAGCAGCCCCGGACTAGCGGGAACCGGGGAGCTGTTTTTT
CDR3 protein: CASSPGLAGTGELFF

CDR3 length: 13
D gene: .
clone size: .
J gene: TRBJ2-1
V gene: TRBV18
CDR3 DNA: TGTGCCAGCTCACCAGACGGGATAGGGGAGCAGTTCTTC
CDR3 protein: CASSPDGIGEQFF

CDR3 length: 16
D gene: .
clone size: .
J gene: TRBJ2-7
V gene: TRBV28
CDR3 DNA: TGTGCCAGCAGCCTCGCCGGGACACATTCGACCTACGAGCAGTACTTC
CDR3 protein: CASSLAGTHSTYEQYF

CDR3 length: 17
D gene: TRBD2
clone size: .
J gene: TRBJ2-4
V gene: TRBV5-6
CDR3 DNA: TGTGCCAGCAGCTGGGGTACTAGCGGGAGTTCCGGGAACATTCAGTACTTC
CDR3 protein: CASSWGTSGSSGNIQYF

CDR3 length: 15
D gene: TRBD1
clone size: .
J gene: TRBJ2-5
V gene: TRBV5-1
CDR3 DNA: TGCGCCAGCAGCTTGGGGACAGGGGGCGGCGAGACCCAGTACTTC
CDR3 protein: CASSLGTGGGETQYF

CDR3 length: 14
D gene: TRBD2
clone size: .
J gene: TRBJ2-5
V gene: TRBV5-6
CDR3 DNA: TGTGCCAGCAGCTTTAGCGGGAGGGGAGAGACCCAGTACTTC
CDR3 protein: CASSFSGRGETQYF

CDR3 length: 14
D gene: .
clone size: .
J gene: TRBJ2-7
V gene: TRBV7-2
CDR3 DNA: TGTGCCAGCAGCTTAGTCTCGTGGGGAGGTGAGCAGTACTTC
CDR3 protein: CASSLVSWGGEQYF

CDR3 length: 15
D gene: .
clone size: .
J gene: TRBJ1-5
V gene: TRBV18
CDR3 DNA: TGTGCCAGCTCCTTAGACAGCTATAGCAATCAGCCCCAGCATTTT
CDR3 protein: CASSLDSYSNQPQHF

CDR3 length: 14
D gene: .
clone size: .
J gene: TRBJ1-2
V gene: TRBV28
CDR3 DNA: TGTGCCAGCAGGGGCGCAGGGCTAAGGACTGGCTACACCTTC
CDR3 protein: CASRGAGLRTGYTF

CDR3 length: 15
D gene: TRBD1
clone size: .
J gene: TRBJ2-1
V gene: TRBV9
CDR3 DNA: TGTGCCAGCAGCGCCGACAGGGCAGGGTACAATGAGCAGTTCTTC
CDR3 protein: CASSADRAGYNEQFF

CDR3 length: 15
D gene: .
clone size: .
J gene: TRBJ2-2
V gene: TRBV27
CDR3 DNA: TGTGCCAGCAGTTTTCGGGAGACGAACACCGGGGAGCTGTTTTTT
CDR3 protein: CASSFRETNTGELFF

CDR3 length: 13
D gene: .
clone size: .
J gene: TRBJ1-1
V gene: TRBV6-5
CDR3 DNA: TGTGCCAGCAGACAGACACTGAACACTGAAGCTTTCTTT
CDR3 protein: CASRQTLNTEAFF

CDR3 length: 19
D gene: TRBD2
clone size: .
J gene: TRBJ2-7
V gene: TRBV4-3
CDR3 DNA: TGCGCCAGCAGCCAAGGTCGGGACATCGGACTAGCGGGAGTCTACGAGCAGTACTTC
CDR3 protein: CASSQGRDIGLAGVYEQYF

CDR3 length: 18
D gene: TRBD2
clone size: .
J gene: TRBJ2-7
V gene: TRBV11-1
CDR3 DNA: TGTGCCAGCAGCTTAGATCCTAGCGGGAGAGAAAGGTCCTACGAGCAGTACTTC
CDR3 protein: CASSLDPSGRERSYEQYF

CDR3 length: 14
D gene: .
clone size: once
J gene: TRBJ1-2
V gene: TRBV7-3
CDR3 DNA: TGTGCCAGCAGCCCCTACTCAGGGAACTATGGCTACACCTTC
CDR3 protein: CASSPYSGNYGYTF

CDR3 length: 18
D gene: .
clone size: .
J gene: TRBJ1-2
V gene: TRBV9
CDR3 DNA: TGTGCCAGCAGCGAGTCACACAGGGTACCCCCATCTAACTATGGCTACACCTTC
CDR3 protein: CASSESHRVPPSNYGYTF

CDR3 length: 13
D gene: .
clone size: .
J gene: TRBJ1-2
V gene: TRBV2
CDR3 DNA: TGTGCCAGCAGTGATGCCGGGGGGGAGGGCTACACCTTC
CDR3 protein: CASSDAGGEGYTF

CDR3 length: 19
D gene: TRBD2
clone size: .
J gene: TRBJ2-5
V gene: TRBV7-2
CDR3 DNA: TGTGCCAGCAGCCCCGGAGGGGGAGCGGGAGGCCCGTCGGAGGAGACCCAGTACTTC
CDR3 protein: CASSPGGGAGGPSEETQYF

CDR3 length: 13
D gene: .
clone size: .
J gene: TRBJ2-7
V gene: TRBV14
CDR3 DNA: TGTGCCAGCAGCCATTCCCCACTGTACGAGCAGTACTTC
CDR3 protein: CASSHSPLYEQYF

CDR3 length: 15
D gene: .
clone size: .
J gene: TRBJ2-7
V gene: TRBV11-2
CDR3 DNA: TGTGCCAGCAGCTTAGAGGGGGCCGTCTCCTACGAGCAGTACTTC
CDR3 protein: CASSLEGAVSYEQYF

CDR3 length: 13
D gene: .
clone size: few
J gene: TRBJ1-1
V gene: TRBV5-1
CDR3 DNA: TGCGCCAGCAGCGGGACATACAACACTGAAGCTTTCTTT
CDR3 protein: CASSGTYNTEAFF

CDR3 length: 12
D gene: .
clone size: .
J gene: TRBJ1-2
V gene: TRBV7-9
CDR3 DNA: TGTGCCAGCAGCTTAATTAGCGGTGGCTACACCTTC
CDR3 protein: CASSLISGGYTF

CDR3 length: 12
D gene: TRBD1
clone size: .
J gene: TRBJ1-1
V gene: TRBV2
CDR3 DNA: TGTGCCAGCGGACAGGGGGGGACTGAAGCTTTCTTT
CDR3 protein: CASGQGGTEAFF

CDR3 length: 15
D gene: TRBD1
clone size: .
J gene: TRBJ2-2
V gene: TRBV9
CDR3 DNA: TGTGCCAGCAGGCTCCGGACAGGGAACACCGGGGAGCTGTTTTTT
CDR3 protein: CASRLRTGNTGELFF